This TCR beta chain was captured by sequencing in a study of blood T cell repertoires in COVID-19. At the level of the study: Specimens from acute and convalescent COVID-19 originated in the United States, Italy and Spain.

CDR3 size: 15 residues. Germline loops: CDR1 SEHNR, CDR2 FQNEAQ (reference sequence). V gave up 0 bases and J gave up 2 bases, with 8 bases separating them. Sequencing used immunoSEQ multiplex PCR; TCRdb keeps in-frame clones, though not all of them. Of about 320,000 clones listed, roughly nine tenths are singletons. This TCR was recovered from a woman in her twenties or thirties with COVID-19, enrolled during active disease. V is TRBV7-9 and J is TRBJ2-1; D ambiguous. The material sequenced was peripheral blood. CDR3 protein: CASSLALVTYNEQFF. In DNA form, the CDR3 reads TGTGCCAGCAGCTTAGCCCTAGTTACCTACAATGAGCAGTTCTTC.